This TCR beta chain was retrieved from a study of cytomegalovirus exposure and HLA in healthy donors. This clone has more than one count but fewer than ten. PCR primers comprised 60 Vbeta and 13 Jbeta primers. The data were produced by immunoSEQ multiplex PCR, yet TCRdb's version contains in-frame clones alone and is incomplete. Of roughly 120,000 clones in the sample, approximately 80% were seen once. The TCR comes from a man aged 18-30 years in good health and CMV-seropositive. The sample taken for sequencing was PBMCs.

Here the CDR3 DNA reads TGTGCCAGCAGCGCCTTCGGGGAGAACGGCCACTACTACGAGCAGTACTTC. Translating it yields CASSAFGENGHYYEQYF. This chain uses TRBV13 with TRBJ2-7; tentatively, D is TRBD2 (5 bases). This CDR3 has 17 amino acids. The ends were cut back, 5 bases at V and 3 bases at J, with 23 bases in the middle. The germline V gene has CDR1 PRHDT and CDR2 FYEKMQ (reference sequence).